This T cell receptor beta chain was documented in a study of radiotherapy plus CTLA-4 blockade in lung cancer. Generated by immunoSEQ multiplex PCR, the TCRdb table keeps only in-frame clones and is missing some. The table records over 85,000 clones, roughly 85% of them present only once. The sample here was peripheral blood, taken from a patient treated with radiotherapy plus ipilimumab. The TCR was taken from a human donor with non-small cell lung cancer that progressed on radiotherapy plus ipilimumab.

Here the CDR3 DNA reads TGTGCCAGCAGTCTCGGACTAGCGAGCACCGGGGAGCTGTTTTTT. It codes for CASSLGLASTGELFF. The rearrangement links TRBV9 to TRBJ2-2, with 9 nucleotides matching TRBD2. This CDR3 contains 15 residues. The V gene end was trimmed by 5 bases and the J gene end by 4 bases; junction bases not matched to a gene: 6. The germline V gene has CDR1 SGDLS and CDR2 YYNGEE.